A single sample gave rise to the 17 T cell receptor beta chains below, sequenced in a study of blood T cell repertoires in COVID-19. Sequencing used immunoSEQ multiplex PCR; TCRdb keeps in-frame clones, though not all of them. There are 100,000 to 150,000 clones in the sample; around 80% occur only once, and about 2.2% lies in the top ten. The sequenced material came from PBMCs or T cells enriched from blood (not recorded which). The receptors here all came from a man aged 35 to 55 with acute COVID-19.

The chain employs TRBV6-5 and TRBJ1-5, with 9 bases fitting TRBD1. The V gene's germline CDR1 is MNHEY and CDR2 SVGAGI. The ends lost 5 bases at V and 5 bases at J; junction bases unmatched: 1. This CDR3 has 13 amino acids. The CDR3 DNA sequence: TGTGCCAGCAGTACAGGGGGCGATCAGCCCCAGCATTTT. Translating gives CASSTGGDQPQHF.

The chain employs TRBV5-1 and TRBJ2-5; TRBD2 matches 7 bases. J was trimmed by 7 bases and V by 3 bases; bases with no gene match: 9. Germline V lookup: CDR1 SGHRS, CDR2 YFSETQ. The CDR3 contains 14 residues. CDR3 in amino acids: CASSSQRREGTQYF. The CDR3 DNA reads TGCGCCAGCAGCTCCCAGCGGAGGGAGGGGACCCAGTACTTC.

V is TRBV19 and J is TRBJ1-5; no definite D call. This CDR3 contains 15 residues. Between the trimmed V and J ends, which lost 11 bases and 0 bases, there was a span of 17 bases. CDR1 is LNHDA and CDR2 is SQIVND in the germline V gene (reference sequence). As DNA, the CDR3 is TGTGCCTCCCGGAGCAGCGCCAATAGCAATCAGCCCCAGCATTTT. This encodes CASRSSANSNQPQHF.

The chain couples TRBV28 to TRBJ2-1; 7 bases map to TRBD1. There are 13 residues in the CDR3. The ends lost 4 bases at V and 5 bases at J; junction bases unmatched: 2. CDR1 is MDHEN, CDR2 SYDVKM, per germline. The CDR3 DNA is TGTGCCAGCAGTTCACAGGGGAACAATGAGCAGTTCTTC. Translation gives CASSSQGNNEQFF.

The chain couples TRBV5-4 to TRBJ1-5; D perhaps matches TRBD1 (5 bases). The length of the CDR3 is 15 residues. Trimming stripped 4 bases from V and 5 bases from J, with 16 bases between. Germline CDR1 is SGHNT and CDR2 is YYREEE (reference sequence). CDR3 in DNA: TGTGCCAGCAGCCTCGGTAAGGGGTTTGATCAGCCCCAGCATTTT. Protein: CASSLGKGFDQPQHF.

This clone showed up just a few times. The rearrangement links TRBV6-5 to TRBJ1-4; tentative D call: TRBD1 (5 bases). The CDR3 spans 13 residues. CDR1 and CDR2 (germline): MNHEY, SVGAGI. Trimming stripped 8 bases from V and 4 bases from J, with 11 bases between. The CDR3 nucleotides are TGTGCCAGCCTCAGGGCGTTTAATGAAAAACTGTTTTTT. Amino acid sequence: CASLRAFNEKLFF.

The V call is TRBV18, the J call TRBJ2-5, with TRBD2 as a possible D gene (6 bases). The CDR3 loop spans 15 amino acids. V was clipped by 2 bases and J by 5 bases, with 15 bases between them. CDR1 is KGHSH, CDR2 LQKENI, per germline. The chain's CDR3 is CASSPGAAREETQYF. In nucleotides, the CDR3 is TGTGCCAGCTCACCAGGGGCGGCCCGGGAGGAGACCCAGTACTTC.

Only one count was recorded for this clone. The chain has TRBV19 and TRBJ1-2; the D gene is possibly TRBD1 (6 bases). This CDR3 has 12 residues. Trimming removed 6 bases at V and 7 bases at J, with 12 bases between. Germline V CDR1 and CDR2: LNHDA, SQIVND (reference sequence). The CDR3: CASRGGMGGYTF. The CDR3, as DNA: TGTGCCAGTAGAGGGGGAATGGGTGGCTACACCTTC.

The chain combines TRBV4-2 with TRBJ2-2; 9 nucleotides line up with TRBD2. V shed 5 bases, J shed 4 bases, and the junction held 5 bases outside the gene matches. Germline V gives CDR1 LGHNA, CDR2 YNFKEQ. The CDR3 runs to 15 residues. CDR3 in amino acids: CASSVGLATTGELFF. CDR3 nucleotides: TGTGCCAGCAGCGTCGGACTAGCGACCACCGGGGAGCTGTTTTTT.

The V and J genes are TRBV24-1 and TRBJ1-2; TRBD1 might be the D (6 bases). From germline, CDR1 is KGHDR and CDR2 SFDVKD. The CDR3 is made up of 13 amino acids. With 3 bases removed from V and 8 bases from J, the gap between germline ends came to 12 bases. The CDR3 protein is CATSDTGSRGYTF. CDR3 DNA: TGTGCCACCAGTGATACAGGGTCTAGGGGCTACACCTTC.

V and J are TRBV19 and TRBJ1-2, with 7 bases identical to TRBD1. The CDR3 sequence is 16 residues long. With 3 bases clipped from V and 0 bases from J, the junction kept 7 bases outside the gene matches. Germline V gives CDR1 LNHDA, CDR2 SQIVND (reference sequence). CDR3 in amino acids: CASSMGRGNANYGYTF. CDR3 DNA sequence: TGTGCCAGTAGTATGGGCAGGGGGAATGCTAACTATGGCTACACCTTC.

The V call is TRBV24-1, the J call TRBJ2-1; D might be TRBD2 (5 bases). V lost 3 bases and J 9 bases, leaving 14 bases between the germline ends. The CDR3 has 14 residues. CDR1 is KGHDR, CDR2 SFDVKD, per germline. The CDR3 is CATSDVKSGGEQFF. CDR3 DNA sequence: TGTGCCACCAGTGATGTTAAGTCCGGAGGTGAGCAGTTCTTC.

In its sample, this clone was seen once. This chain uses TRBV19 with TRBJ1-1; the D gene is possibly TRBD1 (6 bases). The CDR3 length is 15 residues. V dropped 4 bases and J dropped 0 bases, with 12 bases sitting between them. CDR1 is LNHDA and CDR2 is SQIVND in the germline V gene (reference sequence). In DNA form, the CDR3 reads TGTGCCAGTAGTACCCTGGACAGATTGAACACTGAAGCTTTCTTT. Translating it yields CASSTLDRLNTEAFF. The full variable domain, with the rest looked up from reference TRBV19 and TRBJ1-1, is DGGITQSPKYLFRKEGQNVTLSCEQNLNHDAMYWYRQDPGQGLRLIYYSQIVNDFQKGDIAEGYSVSREKKESFPLTVTSAQKNPTAFYLCASSTLDRLNTEAFFGQGTRLTVV.

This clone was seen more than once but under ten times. The CDR3 reads CASSPRADSTEAFF. In DNA form, the CDR3 reads TGTGCCAGCAGCCCCAGGGCAGACAGCACTGAAGCTTTCTTT. The rearrangement joins TRBV16 to TRBJ1-1, with D tentatively TRBD1 (5 bases). The CDR3 is 14 residues long. Per germline, CDR1 KGHSY and CDR2 FQNENV. Trimming took 4 bases from V and 4 from J, leaving 13 bases between them.

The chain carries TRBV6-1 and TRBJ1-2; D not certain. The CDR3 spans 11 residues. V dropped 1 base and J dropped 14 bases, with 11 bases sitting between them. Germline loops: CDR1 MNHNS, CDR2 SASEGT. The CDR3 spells CASSEGGLRTF. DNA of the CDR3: TGTGCCAGCAGTGAAGGAGGGTTGAGGACCTTC.

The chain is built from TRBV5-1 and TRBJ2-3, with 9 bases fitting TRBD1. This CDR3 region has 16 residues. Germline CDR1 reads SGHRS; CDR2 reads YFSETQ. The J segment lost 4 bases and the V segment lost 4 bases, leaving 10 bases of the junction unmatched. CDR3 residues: CASSPGPGQGADTQYF. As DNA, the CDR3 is TGCGCCAGCAGCCCAGGCCCGGGACAGGGCGCAGATACGCAGTATTTT.

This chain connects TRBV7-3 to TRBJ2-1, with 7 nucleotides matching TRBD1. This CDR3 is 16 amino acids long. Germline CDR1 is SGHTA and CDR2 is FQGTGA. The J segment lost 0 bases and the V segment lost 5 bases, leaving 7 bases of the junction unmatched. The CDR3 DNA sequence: TGTGCCAGCAGCCCCCAGGGACAGAGCTCCTACAATGAGCAGTTCTTC. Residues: CASSPQGQSSYNEQFF.